The 4 T cell receptor beta chains listed next were all sequenced from one sample in a study of blood T cell repertoires in COVID-19. Clones were sequenced by immunoSEQ multiplex PCR, and TCRdb holds only the in-frame ones, with some missing. The data contain roughly 250,000 clones, 70% to 90% of them singletons. The sequenced sample consisted of PBMCs or T cells enriched from blood (not recorded which). Receptors originate from a woman in her thirties who had recovered from COVID-19.

This chain uses TRBV19 with TRBJ1-1, with D tentatively TRBD1 (6 bases). Trimming left V 5 bases short and J 7 bases short, with 14 bases between. Germline values: CDR1 LNHDA, CDR2 SQIVND (reference sequence). CDR3 length equals 13 residues. As DNA, the CDR3 is TGTGCCAGTAGTCCCGGACAGTCGGTTGAAGCTTTCTTT. Protein product: CASSPGQSVEAFF.

V gene TRBV24-1 combines with J gene TRBJ2-2, with D uncertain. V dropped 5 bases and J dropped 1 base, with 4 bases sitting between them. Germline V gene lookup returns CDR1 KGHDR and CDR2 SFDVKD. The CDR3 is 13 amino acids. The CDR3 nucleotides are TGTGCCACCAGTGCACAGAACACCGGGGAGCTGTTTTTT. This sequence encodes CATSAQNTGELFF.

The V call is TRBV7-9, the J call TRBJ2-3; 8 nucleotides align to TRBD1. The CDR3 is 14 amino acids. The germline V gene encodes CDR1 SEHNR and CDR2 FQNEAQ (reference sequence). V lost 5 bases to trimming and J lost 6 bases; unmatched junction nucleotides: 7. CDR3 coding DNA: TGTGCCAGCAGCACAGGGGGAGCCGCGGATACGCAGTATTTT. Translating gives CASSTGGAADTQYF.

This chain links TRBV19 with TRBJ2-5, with 10 positions matching TRBD2. The length of the CDR3 is 14 residues. Trimming removed 4 bases from V and 1 base from J; junction bases left unmatched: 0. In germline, CDR1 is LNHDA, CDR2 SQIVND (reference sequence). Here the CDR3 DNA reads TGTGCCAGTAGTAAGCGGGAGGGCCAAGAGACCCAGTACTTC. Amino acid sequence: CASSKREGQETQYF.